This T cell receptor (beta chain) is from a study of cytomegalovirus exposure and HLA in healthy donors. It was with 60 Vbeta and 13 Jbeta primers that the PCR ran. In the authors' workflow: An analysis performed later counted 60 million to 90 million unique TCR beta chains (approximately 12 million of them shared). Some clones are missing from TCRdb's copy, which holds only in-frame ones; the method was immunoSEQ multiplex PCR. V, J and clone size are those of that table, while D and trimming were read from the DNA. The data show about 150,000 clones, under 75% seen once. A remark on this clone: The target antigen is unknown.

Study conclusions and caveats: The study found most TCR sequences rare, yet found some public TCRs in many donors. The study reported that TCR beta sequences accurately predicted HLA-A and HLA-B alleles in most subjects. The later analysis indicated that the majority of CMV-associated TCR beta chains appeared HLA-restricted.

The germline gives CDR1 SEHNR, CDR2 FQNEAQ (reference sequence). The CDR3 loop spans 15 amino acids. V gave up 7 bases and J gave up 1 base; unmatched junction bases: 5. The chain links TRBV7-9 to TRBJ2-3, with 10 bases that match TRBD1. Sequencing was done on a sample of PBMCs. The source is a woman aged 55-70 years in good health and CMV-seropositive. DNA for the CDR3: TGTGCCAGCAACCCGGGACAGGGGCGCACAGATACGCAGTATTTT. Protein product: CASNPGQGRTDTQYF.